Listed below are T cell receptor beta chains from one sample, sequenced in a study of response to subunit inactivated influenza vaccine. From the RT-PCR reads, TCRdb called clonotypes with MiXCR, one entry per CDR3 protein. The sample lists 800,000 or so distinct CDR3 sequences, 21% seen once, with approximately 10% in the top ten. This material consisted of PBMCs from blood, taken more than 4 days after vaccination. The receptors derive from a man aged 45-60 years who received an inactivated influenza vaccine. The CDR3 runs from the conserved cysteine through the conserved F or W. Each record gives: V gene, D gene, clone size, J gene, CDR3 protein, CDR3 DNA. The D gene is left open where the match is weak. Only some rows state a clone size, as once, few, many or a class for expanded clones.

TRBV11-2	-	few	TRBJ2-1	CASSLFLEGNEQFF	TGTGCCAGCAGCTTATTCCTCGAGGGGAATGAGCAGTTCTTC
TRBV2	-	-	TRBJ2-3	CASSELRPHVDTQYF	TGTGCCAGCAGTGAACTGCGGCCCCACGTGGATACGCAGTATTTT
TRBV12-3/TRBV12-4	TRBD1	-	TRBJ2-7	CASSLSADRSSYEQYF	TGTGCCAGCAGTTTATCCGCGGACAGGTCCTCCTACGAGCAGTACTTC
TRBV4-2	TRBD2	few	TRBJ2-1	CASSLGGGSSLYNEQFF	TGTGCCAGCAGCCTCGGCGGGGGGTCCAGCTTGTACAATGAGCAGTTCTTC
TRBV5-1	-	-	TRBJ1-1	CASSFIDRLNTEAFF	TGCGCCAGCAGCTTCATAGACAGACTGAACACTGAAGCTTTCTTT
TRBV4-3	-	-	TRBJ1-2	CASSQDQFSVYGYTF	TGCGCCAGCAGCCAAGATCAGTTTTCAGTCTATGGCTACACCTTC
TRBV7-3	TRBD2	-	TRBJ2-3	CASSLVTSGRASTQYF	TGTGCCAGCAGCTTAGTGACTAGCGGGAGGGCGAGTACGCAGTATTTT
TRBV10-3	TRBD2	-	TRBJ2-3	CAISLSASSGGYTDTQYF	TGTGCCATCAGTCTCAGCGCGTCTAGCGGGGGGTATACAGATACGCAGTATTTT
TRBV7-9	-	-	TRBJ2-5	CASSPGTGRMTQYF	TGTGCCAGCAGCCCCGGTACAGGGAGGATGACCCAGTACTTC
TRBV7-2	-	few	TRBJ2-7	CASSLGGHSLDEQYF	TGTGCCAGCAGCTTAGGTGGACATTCTCTCGACGAGCAGTACTTC
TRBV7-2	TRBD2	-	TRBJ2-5	CASSSLVSGGALETQYF	TGTGCCAGCAGCTCCCTCGTTAGCGGGGGGGCCTTGGAGACCCAGTACTTC
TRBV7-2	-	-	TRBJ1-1	CASSLLQDQNTEAFF	TGTGCCAGCAGCCTATTGCAAGACCAGAACACTGAAGCTTTCTTT
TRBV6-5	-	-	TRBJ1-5	CASSYSRGGGQPQHF	TGTGCCAGCAGTTACTCGAGAGGGGGTGGCCAGCCCCAGCATTTT
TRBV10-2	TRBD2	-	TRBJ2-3	CASIPGLALDTQYF	TGCGCCAGTATCCCGGGACTAGCTCTAGATACGCAGTATTTT
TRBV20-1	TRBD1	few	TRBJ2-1	CSALRQGINNEQFF	TGCAGTGCTCTAAGACAGGGGATTAACAATGAGCAGTTCTTC
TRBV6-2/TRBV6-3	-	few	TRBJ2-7	CASSYSGGRLREQYF	TGTGCCAGCAGTTACTCCGGGGGCCGTCTACGCGAGCAGTACTTC
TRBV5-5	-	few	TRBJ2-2	CASKGGQTFTGELFF	TGTGCCAGCAAGGGGGGACAGACTTTCACCGGGGAGCTGTTTTTT
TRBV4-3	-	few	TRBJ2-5	CASSQDPPGPQETQYF	TGCGCCAGCAGCCAAGATCCACCAGGTCCCCAAGAGACCCAGTACTTC
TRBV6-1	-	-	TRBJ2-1	CASSEPSGGYNEQFF	TGTGCCAGCAGTGAACCGAGCGGTGGCTACAATGAGCAGTTCTTC
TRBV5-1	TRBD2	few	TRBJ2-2	CASSNRRTSGRATGELFF	TGCGCCAGCAGTAACCGAAGGACTAGCGGGAGAGCTACCGGGGAGCTGTTTTTT
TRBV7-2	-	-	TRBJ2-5	CASSFSGGEGETQYF	TGTGCCAGCAGCTTTTCTGGGGGCGAGGGAGAGACCCAGTACTTC
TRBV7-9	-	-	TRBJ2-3	CSSSPKHRVGDTQYF	TGTTCCAGCAGCCCCAAACACAGGGTAGGAGATACGCAGTATTTT
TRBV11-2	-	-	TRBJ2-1	CASSLDLVSSYNEQFF	TGTGCCAGCAGCTTAGATCTAGTTTCCTCCTACAATGAGCAGTTCTTC
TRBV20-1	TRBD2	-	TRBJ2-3	CSARDGTSSDTQYF	TGCAGTGCTAGAGACGGGACTAGTTCGGATACGCAGTATTTT
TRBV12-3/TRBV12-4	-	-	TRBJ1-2	CASSLSTGLGGNYGYTF	TGTGCCAGCAGTTTATCCACTGGACTGGGCGGCAACTATGGCTACACCTTC